This T cell receptor (beta chain) was observed in a study of blood T cell repertoires in COVID-19. The data were produced by immunoSEQ multiplex PCR, yet TCRdb's version contains in-frame clones alone and is incomplete. The sample shows about 260,000 clones, less than 90% of them seen only once. Germline CDR1 is SGHAT and CDR2 is FQNNGV. V gave up 0 bases and J gave up 8 bases, with 11 bases separating them. This CDR3 region has 14 residues. The sequencing sample was made of peripheral blood. The clonotype originates from a man aged 55 to 70 who had recovered from COVID-19. The chain is built from TRBV11-2 and TRBJ2-1; perhaps TRBD2 as D (5 bases). The CDR3 loop reads CASSLDILVHEQFF. DNA of the CDR3: TGTGCCAGCAGCTTAGATATACTAGTTCATGAGCAGTTCTTC.